This T cell receptor (beta chain) was captured by sequencing in a study of blood T cells in healthy people across ages. Study-wide points: Researchers said unsorted PBMCs prevented a conclusive naive versus antigen-experienced comparison. Researchers report that TCR beta diversity correlated strongly with naive T cell percentage. Compared with aged donors, long-lived donors showed fewer expanded clones, suggesting selection.

A second roughly 6 to 12 cycle PCR used barcoded and J-beta primers. TCRdb re-analysed the 5' RACE reads in MiXCR, keeping a single row per CDR3 protein. The sample includes about 1,000,000 distinct CDR3 sequences, more than 40% of them seen just once. As for this clonotype: Its target is not known.

After removal of 1 base from V and 9 bases from J, the junction contained 16 bases not matched to a gene. CDR1 and CDR2 from the germline V gene are LGHDT and YNNKEL (reference sequence). The CDR3 covers 18 residues. Sequencing input: blood. This chain connects TRBV3-1 to TRBJ2-4; 9 bases align to TRBD2. The receptor was isolated from an older woman in good health. The CDR3 DNA sequence: TGTGCCAGCAGCCAAGGGGGAGCGGGAGGCCCATTTGGGGGCATTCAGTACTTC. Amino acid sequence: CASSQGGAGGPFGGIQYF. Full variable domain (missing parts from reference TRBV3-1 and TRBJ2-4): DTAVSQTPKYLVTQMGNDKSIKCEQNLGHDTMYWYKQDSKKFLKIMFSYNNKELIINETVPNRFSPKSPDKAHLNLHINSLELGDSAVYFCASSQGGAGGPFGGIQYFGAGTRLSVL.